The 11 T cell receptor beta chains below come from one sample, sequenced in a study of cytomegalovirus exposure and HLA in healthy donors. Primers for the PCR totalled 60 Vbeta and 13 Jbeta. The method was immunoSEQ multiplex PCR; TCRdb's version includes in-frame clones alone and lacks a portion of them. Here the sample spans over 100,000 clones, roughly four fifths being singletons. Sequenced input: PBMCs. Receptor source: a woman aged 50 to 60 in good health and CMV-seropositive.

The chain recombines TRBV28 with TRBJ2-3; D gene ambiguous. Trimming removed 1 base at V and 2 bases at J, with 16 bases between. Germline V gives CDR1 MDHEN, CDR2 SYDVKM. The CDR3 loop spans 17 amino acids. In nucleotides, the CDR3 is TGTGCCAGCAGTTTATCGTCGGGTAGCCCCGACACAGATACGCAGTATTTT. Amino acid sequence: CASSLSSGSPDTDTQYF.

This clone was observed a single time. The rearrangement uses TRBV29-1 and TRBJ1-1, with D perhaps TRBD1 (6 bases). CDR1 is SQVTM and CDR2 is ANQGSEA in the germline V gene. V was clipped by 7 bases and J by 0 bases, with 9 bases between them. CDR3 length equals 12 residues. CDR3 in amino acids: CSAHRVNTEAFF. CDR3 coding DNA: TGCAGCGCCCACAGGGTGAACACTGAAGCTTTCTTT.

This clone was seen a few times. V is TRBV30 and J is TRBJ1-1; perhaps TRBD1 as D (5 bases). V gave up 2 bases and J gave up 8 bases, with 15 bases separating them. CDR1 and CDR2 (germline): GTSNPN, SVGIG (reference sequence). This CDR3 has 13 amino acids. This CDR3 reads CAWSPRGGDEAFF. The CDR3 coding sequence is TGTGCCTGGAGTCCTCGGGGGGGGGACGAAGCTTTCTTT.

The rearrangement uses TRBV30 and TRBJ1-6; D gene uncertain. V gave up 0 bases and J gave up 6 bases, with 9 bases separating them. The CDR3 loop spans 14 amino acids. In germline, CDR1 is GTSNPN, CDR2 SVGIG (reference sequence). The CDR3 sequence is CAWSVAGSNSPLHF. For the CDR3, the DNA is TGTGCCTGGAGTGTAGCAGGATCTAATTCACCCCTCCACTTT.

Here the CDR3 DNA reads TGTGCCAGCAGTTACCGGACAGGGGGAAACACCATATATTTT. The encoded protein is CASSYRTGGNTIYF. The chain couples TRBV6-5 to TRBJ1-3; 8 bases match TRBD1. The trim removed 2 bases at V and 4 bases at J, leaving 1 base unmatched. The CDR3 has 14 amino acids. The germline CDR1 and CDR2 sequences are MNHEY and SVGAGI.

The chain recombines TRBV7-9 with TRBJ1-3, with 8 bases fitting TRBD1. The CDR3 has 15 amino acids. Trimming at V came to 5 bases and at J to 4 bases, leaving 7 bases not matched to a gene. Per germline, CDR1 SEHNR and CDR2 FQNEAQ (reference sequence). CDR3 loop: CASSPGQAGGNTIYF. DNA for the CDR3: TGTGCCAGCAGCCCGGGACAGGCTGGAGGAAACACCATATATTTT.

The rearrangement links TRBV19 to TRBJ1-2, with a tentative D call TRBD1 (5 bases). This CDR3 spans 13 amino acids. V dropped 7 bases and J dropped 3 bases, with 12 bases sitting between them. Germline V gene sequence: CDR1 LNHDA, CDR2 SQIVND (reference sequence). This CDR3 reads CASTKGSHYGYTF. CDR3 DNA: TGTGCCAGTACTAAGGGGTCCCACTATGGCTACACCTTC.

This clone was seen only once. The rearrangement uses TRBV27 and TRBJ2-2; 7 bases align to TRBD1. V shed 8 bases, J shed 1 base, and the junction held 4 bases outside the gene matches. The CDR3 consists of 14 residues. Germline lookup yields CDR1 MNHEY and CDR2 SMNVEV (reference sequence). CDR3 sequence (DNA): TGTGCCAGCGCCGGGACAGAGAACACCGGGGAGCTGTTTTTT. This translates into CASAGTENTGELFF.

The chain uses TRBV19 and TRBJ1-4; 8 bases align to TRBD1. Trimming at V came to 7 bases and at J to 13 bases, leaving 11 bases not matched to a gene. The CDR3 has 13 amino acids. CDR1 and CDR2 from the germline V gene are LNHDA and SQIVND (reference sequence). This chain's CDR3 is CASKGQGREGLFF. The CDR3 DNA is TGTGCCAGTAAAGGACAGGGCCGCGAAGGACTGTTTTTT. The full variable domain, completed using reference TRBV19 and TRBJ1-4, is DGGITQSPKYLFRKEGQNVTLSCEQNLNHDAMYWYRQDPGQGLRLIYYSQIVNDFQKGDIAEGYSVSREKKESFPLTVTSAQKNPTAFYLCASKGQGREGLFFGSGTQLSVL.

This clone has just a few counts. J is TRBJ1-2 and V is TRBV2; D call uncertain. The CDR3 contains 15 residues. Germline values: CDR1 SNHLY, CDR2 FYNNEI. V gave up 2 bases and J gave up 8 bases, with 18 bases separating them. This CDR3 is CASSETREGILGYTF. The CDR3 DNA is TGTGCCAGCAGTGAAACGAGGGAAGGAATTCTCGGCTACACCTTC.

This chain joins TRBV27 and TRBJ2-1; no definite D call. This CDR3 spans 17 amino acids. Germline V gene data show CDR1 as MNHEY and CDR2 as SMNVEV (reference sequence). V was shortened by 2 bases and J by 4 bases, with 18 bases between the two germline ends. Here the CDR3 DNA reads TGTGCCAGCAGTTTAGGGCCGGTCCAGATCGGTTACAATGAGCAGTTCTTC. Translation gives CASSLGPVQIGYNEQFF.